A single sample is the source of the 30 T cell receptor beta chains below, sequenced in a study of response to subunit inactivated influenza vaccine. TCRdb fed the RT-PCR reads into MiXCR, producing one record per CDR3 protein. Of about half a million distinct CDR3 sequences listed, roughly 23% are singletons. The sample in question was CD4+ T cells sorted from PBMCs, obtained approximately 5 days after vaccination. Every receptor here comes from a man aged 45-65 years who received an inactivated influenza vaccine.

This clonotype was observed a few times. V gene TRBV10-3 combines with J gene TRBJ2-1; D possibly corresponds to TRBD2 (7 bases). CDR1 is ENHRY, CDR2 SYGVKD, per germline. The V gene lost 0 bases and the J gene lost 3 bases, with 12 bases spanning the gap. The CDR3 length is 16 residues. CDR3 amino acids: CAISESRGGGYNEQFF. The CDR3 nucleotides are TGTGCCATCAGTGAGTCGAGAGGGGGGGGCTACAATGAGCAGTTCTTC.

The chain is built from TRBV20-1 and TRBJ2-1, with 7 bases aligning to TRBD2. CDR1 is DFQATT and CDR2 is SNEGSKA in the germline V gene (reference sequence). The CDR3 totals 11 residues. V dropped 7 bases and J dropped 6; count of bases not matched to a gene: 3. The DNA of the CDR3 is TGCAGTGGAGGGAGGGCCAATGAGCAGTTCTTC. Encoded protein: CSGGRANEQFF.

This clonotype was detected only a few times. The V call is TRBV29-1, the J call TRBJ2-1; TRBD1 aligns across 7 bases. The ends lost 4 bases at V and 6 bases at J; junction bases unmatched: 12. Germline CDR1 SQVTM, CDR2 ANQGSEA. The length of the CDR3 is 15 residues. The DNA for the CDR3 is TGCAGCGTTGTGGATAACAGGGGAGTGGGCAATGAGCAGTTCTTC. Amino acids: CSVVDNRGVGNEQFF.

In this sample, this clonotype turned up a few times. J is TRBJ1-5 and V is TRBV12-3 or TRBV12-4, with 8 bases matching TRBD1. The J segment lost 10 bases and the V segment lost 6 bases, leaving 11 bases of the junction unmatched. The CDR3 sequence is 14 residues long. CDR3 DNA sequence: TGTGCCAGCAGACCAGGACAGGGCTCTAATCCCCAGCATTTT. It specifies CASRPGQGSNPQHF.

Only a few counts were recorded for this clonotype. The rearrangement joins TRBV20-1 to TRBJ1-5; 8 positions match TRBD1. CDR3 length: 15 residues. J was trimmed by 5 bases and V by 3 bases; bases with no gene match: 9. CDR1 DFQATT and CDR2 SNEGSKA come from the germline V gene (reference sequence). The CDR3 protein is CSARSRQGWDQPQHF. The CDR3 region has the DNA TGCAGTGCTAGGTCTAGACAGGGGTGGGATCAGCCCCAGCATTTT.

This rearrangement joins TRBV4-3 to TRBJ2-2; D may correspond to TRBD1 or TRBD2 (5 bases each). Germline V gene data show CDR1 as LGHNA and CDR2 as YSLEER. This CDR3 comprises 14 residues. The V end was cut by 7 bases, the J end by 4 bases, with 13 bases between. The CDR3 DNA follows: TGCGCCAGCAAGGAGGCAGGGTCCACCGGGGAGCTGTTTTTT. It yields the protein CASKEAGSTGELFF.

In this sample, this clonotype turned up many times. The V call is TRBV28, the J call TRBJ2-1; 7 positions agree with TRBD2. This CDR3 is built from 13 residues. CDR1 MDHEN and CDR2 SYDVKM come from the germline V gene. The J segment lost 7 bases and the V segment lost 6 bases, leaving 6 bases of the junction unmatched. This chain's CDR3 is CASSGGWGNEQFF. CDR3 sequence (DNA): TGTGCCAGCAGCGGGGGGTGGGGGAATGAGCAGTTCTTC.

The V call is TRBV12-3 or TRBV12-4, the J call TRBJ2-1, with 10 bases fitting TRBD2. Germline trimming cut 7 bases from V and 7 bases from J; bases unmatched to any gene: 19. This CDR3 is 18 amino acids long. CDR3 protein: CASISSSGLAGVRNEQFF. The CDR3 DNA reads TGTGCCAGCATATCATCCTCCGGGCTAGCGGGAGTCCGGAATGAGCAGTTCTTC.

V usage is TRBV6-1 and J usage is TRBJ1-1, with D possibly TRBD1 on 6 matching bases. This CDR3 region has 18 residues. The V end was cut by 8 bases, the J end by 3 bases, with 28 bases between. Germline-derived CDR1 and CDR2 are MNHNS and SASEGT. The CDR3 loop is CASSPRPPRGTRYTEAFF. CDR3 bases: TGTGCCAGCTCTCCCCGTCCCCCGAGGGGGACCAGGTACACTGAAGCTTTCTTT.

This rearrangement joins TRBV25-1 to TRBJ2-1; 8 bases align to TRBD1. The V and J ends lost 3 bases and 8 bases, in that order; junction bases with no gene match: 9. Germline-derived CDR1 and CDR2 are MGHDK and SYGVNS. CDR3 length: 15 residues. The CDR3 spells CASSDRGLSGDEQFF. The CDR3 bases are TGTGCCAGCAGTGACAGGGGGCTATCGGGCGATGAGCAGTTCTTC.

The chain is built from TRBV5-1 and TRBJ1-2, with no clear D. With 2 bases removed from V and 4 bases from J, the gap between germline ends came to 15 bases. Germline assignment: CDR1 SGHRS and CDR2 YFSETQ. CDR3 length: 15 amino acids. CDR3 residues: CASSFEKPNLYGYTF. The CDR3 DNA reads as TGCGCCAGCAGCTTTGAGAAACCTAACCTCTATGGCTACACCTTC.

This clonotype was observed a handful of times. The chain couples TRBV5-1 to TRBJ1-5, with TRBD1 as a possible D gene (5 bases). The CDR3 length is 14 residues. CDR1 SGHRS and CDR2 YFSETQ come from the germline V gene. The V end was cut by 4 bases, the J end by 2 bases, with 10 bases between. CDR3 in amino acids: CASSRDLGNQPQHF. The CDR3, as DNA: TGCGCCAGCAGCCGGGACCTCGGCAATCAGCCCCAGCATTTT.

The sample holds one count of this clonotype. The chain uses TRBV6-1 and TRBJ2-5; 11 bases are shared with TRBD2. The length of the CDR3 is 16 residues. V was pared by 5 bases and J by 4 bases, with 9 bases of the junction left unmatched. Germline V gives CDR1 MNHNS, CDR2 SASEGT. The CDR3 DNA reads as TGTGCCAGCAGTCCCCGAATAGCGGGAGGGCGAGAGACCCAGTACTTC. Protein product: CASSPRIAGGRETQYF.

The CDR3: CSTNRDYTDTQYF. In DNA, the CDR3 is TGCAGTACAAACAGGGACTACACAGATACGCAGTATTTT. J is TRBJ2-3 and V is TRBV20-1, with D perhaps matching TRBD2 (7 bases). V was pared by 8 bases and J by 2 bases, with 14 bases between. This CDR3 comprises 13 residues. Germline-derived CDR1 and CDR2 are DFQATT and SNEGSKA (reference sequence).

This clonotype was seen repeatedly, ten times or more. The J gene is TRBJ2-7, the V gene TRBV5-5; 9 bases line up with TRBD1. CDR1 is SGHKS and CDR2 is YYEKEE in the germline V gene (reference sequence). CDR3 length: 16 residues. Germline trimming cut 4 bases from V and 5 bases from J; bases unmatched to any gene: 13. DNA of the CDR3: TGTGCCAGCAGCCCACGTGGCGGGACAGGGAGCGACGAGCAGTACTTC. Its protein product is CASSPRGGTGSDEQYF.

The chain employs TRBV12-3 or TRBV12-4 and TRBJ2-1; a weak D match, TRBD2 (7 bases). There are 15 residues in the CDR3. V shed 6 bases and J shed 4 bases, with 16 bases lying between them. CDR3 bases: TGTGCCAGCAGAAATCTCGGGGGGCGGTACAATGAGCAGTTCTTC. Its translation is CASRNLGGRYNEQFF.

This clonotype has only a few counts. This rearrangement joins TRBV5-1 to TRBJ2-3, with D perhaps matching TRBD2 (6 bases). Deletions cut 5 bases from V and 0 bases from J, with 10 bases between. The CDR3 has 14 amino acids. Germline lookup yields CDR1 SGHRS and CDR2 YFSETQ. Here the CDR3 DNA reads TGCGCCAGCAGATCGGGACTTAGCACAGATACGCAGTATTTT. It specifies CASRSGLSTDTQYF.

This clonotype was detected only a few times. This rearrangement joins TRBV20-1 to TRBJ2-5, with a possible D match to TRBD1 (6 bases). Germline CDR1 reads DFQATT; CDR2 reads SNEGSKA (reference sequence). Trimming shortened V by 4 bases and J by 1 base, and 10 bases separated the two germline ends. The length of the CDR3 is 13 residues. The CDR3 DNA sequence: TGCAGTGCTAAAAGACAGGCCCAAGAGACCCAGTACTTC. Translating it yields CSAKRQAQETQYF.

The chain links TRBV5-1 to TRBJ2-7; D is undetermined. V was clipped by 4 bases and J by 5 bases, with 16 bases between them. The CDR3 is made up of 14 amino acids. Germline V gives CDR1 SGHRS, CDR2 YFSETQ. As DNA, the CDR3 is TGCGCCAGCAGCATGCGAGACTCGAATAACGAGCAGTACTTC. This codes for CASSMRDSNNEQYF. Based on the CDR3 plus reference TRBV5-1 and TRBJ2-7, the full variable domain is KAGVTQTPRYLIKTRGQQVTLSCSPISGHRSVSWYQQTPGQGLQFLFEYFSETQRNKGNFPGRFSGRQFSNSRSEMNVSTLELGDSALYLCASSMRDSNNEQYFGPGTRLTVT.

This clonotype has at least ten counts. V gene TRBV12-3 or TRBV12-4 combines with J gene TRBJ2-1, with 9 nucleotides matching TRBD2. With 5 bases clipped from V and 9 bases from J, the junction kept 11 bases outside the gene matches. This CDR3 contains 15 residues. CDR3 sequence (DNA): TGTGCCAGCAGTCCCGGGACTAGCTCGCTAGGTGAGCAGTTCTTC. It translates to CASSPGTSSLGEQFF.

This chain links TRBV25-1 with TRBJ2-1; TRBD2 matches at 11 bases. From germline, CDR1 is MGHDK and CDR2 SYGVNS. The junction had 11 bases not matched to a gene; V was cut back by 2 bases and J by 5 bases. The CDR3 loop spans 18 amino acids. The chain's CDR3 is CASSEGSLGTSGDNEQFF. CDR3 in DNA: TGTGCCAGCAGTGAAGGCTCCCTCGGGACTAGCGGTGACAATGAGCAGTTCTTC.

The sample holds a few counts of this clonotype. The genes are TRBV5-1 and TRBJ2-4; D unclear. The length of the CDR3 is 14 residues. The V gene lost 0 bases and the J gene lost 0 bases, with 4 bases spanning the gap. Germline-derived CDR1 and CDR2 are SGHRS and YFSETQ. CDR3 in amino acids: CASSLELAKNIQYF. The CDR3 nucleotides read TGCGCCAGCAGCTTGGAACTAGCCAAAAACATTCAGTACTTC. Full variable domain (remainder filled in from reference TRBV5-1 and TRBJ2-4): KAGVTQTPRYLIKTRGQQVTLSCSPISGHRSVSWYQQTPGQGLQFLFEYFSETQRNKGNFPGRFSGRQFSNSRSEMNVSTLELGDSALYLCASSLELAKNIQYFGAGTRLSVL.

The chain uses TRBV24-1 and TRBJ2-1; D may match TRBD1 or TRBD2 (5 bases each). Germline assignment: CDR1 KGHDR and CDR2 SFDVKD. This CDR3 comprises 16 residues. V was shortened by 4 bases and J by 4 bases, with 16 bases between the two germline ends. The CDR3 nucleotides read TGTGCCACCAGTGACTCGGGACGGAGCAATTACAATGAGCAGTTCTTC. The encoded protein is CATSDSGRSNYNEQFF.

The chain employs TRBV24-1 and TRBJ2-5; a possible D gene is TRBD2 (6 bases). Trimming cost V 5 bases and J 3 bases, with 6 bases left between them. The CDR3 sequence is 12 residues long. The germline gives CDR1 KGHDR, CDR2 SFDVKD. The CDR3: CATSGGEETQYF. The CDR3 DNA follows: TGTGCCACCAGTGGCGGGGAAGAGACCCAGTACTTC.

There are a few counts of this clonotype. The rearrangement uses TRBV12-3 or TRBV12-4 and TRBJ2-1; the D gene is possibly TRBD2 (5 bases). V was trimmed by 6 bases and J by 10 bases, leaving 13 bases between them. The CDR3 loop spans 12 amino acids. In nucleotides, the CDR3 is TGTGCCAGCAGCCTTGTCACGGGGGAGCAGTTCTTC. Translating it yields CASSLVTGEQFF.

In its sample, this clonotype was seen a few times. The CDR3 bases are TGTGCCATCAGTCCCCGGGCAGAGAGCTCCTACGAGCAGTACTTC. As protein: CAISPRAESSYEQYF. This chain links TRBV10-3 with TRBJ2-7; D is ambiguous. The V end was cut by 5 bases, the J end by 0 bases, with 14 bases between. Germline lookup yields CDR1 ENHRY and CDR2 SYGVKD. This CDR3 comprises 15 residues.

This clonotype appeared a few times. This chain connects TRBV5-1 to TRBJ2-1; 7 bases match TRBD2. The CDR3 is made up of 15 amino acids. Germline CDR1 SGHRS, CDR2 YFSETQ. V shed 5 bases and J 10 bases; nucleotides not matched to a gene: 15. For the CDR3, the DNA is TGCGCCAGCAGACGTGACGGACGCACTAGCGAAGAGCAGTTCTTC. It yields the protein CASRRDGRTSEEQFF.

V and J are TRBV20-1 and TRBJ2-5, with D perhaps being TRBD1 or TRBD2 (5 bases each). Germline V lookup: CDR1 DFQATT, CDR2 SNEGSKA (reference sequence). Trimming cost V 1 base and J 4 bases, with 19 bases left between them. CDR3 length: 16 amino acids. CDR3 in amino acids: CSARVYRTGAGETQYF. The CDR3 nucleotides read TGCAGTGCTAGAGTGTATAGGACCGGGGCAGGAGAGACCCAGTACTTC.

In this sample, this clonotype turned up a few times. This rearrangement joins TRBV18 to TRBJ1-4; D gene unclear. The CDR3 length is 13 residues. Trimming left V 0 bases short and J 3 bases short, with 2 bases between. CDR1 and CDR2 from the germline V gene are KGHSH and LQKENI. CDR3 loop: CASSPPSNEKLFF. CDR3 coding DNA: TGTGCCAGCTCACCACCGTCTAATGAAAAACTGTTTTTT.

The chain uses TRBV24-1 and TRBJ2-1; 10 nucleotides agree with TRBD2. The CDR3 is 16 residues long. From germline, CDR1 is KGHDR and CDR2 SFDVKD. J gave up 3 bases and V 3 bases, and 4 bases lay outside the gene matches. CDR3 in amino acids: CATSDGAGGGYNEQFF. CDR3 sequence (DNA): TGTGCCACCAGTGATGGAGCGGGAGGGGGCTACAATGAGCAGTTCTTC.